The 2 T cell receptor beta chains presented below share a single source sample, sequenced in a study of OX40 agonist ivuxolimab in advanced cancers. Measured with immunoSEQ multiplex PCR; TCRdb has only the in-frame clones, and not every one. The sample has about 57,000 clones; 85% to 95% are singletons. The material was CD4+ or CD8+ T cells sorted from blood, obtained in a trial of the OX40 agonist ivuxolimab. The origin of the receptors is an adult with an advanced solid tumor such as melanoma, head and neck, liver or kidney cancer.

The chain carries TRBV10-3 and TRBJ1-1; D unresolved. The CDR3 consists of 15 residues. Germline values: CDR1 ENHRY, CDR2 SYGVKD. V gave up 4 bases and J gave up 1 base, with 13 bases separating them. CDR3 DNA: TGTGCCATCAGTGGTACCTTGCAGGAGAACACTGAAGCTTTCTTT. It yields the protein CAISGTLQENTEAFF.

This clone was seen a few times. The CDR3 protein is CASSTVHGGGKNIQYF. CDR3 DNA: TGTGCCAGCAGTACAGTTCACGGAGGAGGCAAAAACATTCAGTACTTC. The V call is TRBV28, the J call TRBJ2-4; maybe TRBD2 (5 bases). CDR3 size: 16 residues. The germline V and J ends were trimmed by 5 bases and 3 bases, with 17 bases remaining between them. Germline CDR1 and CDR2: MDHEN and SYDVKM.